The present entry profiles one T cell receptor beta chain with its context. Its matching antigen is unknown. These data are taken from a study of cytomegalovirus exposure and HLA in healthy donors. Study-wide results and limits: When a later analysis compared HLA-associated TCR beta chains with equally common others, the HLA-associated chains turned out to be more clonally expanded and to have lower generation probabilities.

V was pared by 0 bases and J by 5 bases, with 6 bases between. Germline V gene sequence: CDR1 SGHRS, CDR2 YFSETQ. This CDR3 is 13 amino acids long. PCR involved 60 Vbeta and 13 Jbeta primers. Sequencing used immunoSEQ multiplex PCR; TCRdb keeps in-frame clones, though not all of them. This sample has 100,000 to 150,000 clones, with 60% to 85% found just once. The chain carries TRBV5-1 and TRBJ2-1; a possible D gene is TRBD1 (6 bases). Sequenced sample: PBMCs. The TCR comes from a man aged 45-65 years in good health and CMV-seronegative. The CDR3 loop reads CASSLGQDNEQFF. The CDR3 region has the DNA TGCGCCAGCAGCTTGGGACAGGACAATGAGCAGTTCTTC.